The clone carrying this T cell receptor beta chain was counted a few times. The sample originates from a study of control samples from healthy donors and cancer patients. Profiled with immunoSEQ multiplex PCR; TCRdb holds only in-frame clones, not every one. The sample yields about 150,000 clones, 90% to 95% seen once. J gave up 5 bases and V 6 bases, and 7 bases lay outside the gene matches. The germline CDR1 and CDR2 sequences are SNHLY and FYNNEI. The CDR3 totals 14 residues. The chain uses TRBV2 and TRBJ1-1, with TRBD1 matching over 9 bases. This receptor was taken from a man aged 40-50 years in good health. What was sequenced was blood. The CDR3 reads CASRVGQGNTEAFF. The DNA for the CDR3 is TGTGCCAGCAGAGTAGGACAGGGGAATACTGAAGCTTTCTTT. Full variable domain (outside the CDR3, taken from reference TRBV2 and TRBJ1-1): EPEVTQTPSHQVTQMGQEVILRCVPISNHLYFYWYRQILGQKVEFLVSFYNNEISEKSEIFDDQFSVERPDGSNFTLKIRSTKLEDSAMYFCASRVGQGNTEAFFGQGTRLTVV.